This record looks at one TCR beta chain sequence and its context. Germline V lookup: CDR1 SGHDT, CDR2 YYEEEE. The CDR3 runs 15 residues. Trimming took 4 bases from V and 2 from J; bases not matched to a gene: 8. Amplification targeted TCR beta CDR3 regions from RNA transcripts. Using the HTBI primer set, a first-round RT-PCR was run on the TCR CDR3. TCRdb itself ran the multiplex PCR reads through MiXCR, one entry per CDR3 protein. Of about 410,000 distinct CDR3 sequences listed, around 15% are singletons. These data originate in a study of T cells in Graves' hyperthyroidism and ophthalmopathy. The chain uses TRBV5-6 and TRBJ2-7, with 8 nucleotides matching TRBD2. The sequence derives from a woman in her 30s with Graves' ophthalmopathy. Input material: blood. The CDR3 sequence is CASSHRGGFAYEQYF. CDR3 in DNA: TGTGCCAGCAGCCATCGGGGGGGATTTGCCTACGAGCAGTACTTC.